This T cell receptor (beta chain) appears in the sequencing data of a study of shared clonotypes between healthy human individuals. The overall study: Each donor had three CD4 naive, three CD4 memory, two CD8 naive and one CD8 memory plate.

Cells designated naive CD8 were CD45RO-negative and were positively selected for CCR7, with terminally differentiated effector memory CD45RA+ cells excluded. The CDR3 is 15 amino acids. Germline V gene data show CDR1 as SGHKS and CDR2 as YYEKEE (reference sequence). V lost 3 bases to trimming and J lost 5 bases; unmatched junction nucleotides: 5. Produced via immunoSEQ multiplex PCR; TCRdb's table is partial and in-frame only. The sample holds 1.5 million to 2.5 million clones, around 96% seen once. Sequenced sample: naive CD8+ T cells sorted from blood. The receptor's source is a man younger than 35 in good health. The V and J genes are TRBV5-5 and TRBJ2-3; 11 nucleotides match TRBD1. This CDR3 is CASSSPGQGVDTQYF. The CDR3 bases are TGTGCCAGCAGCTCGCCGGGACAGGGGGTAGATACGCAGTATTTT.